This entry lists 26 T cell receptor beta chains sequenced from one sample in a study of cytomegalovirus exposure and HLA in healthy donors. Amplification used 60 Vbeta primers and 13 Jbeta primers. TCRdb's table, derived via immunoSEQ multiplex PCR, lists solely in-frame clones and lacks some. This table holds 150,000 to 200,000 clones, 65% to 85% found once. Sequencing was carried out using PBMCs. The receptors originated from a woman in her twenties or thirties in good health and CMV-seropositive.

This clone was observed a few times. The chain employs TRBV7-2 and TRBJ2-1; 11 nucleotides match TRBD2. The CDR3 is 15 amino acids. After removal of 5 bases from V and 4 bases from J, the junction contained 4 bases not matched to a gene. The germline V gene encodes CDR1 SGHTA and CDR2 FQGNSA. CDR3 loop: CASSITSGSYNEQFF. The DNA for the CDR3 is TGTGCCAGCAGCATTACTAGCGGGAGTTACAATGAGCAGTTCTTC.

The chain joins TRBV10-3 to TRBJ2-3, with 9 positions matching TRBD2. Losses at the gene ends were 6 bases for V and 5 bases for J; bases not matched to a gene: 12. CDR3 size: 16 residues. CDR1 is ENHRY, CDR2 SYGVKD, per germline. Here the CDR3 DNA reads TGTGCCATCAGCCCCCCCCTCGCGGGGGGGGTAGATACGCAGTATTTT. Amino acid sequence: CAISPPLAGGVDTQYF.

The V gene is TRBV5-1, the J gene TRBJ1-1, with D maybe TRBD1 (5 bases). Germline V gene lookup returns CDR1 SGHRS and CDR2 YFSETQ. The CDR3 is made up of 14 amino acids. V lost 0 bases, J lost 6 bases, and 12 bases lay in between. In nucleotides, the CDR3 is TGCGCCAGCAGCTTGGGGCAGGGCGGGGCTGAAGCTTTCTTT. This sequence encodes CASSLGQGGAEAFF.

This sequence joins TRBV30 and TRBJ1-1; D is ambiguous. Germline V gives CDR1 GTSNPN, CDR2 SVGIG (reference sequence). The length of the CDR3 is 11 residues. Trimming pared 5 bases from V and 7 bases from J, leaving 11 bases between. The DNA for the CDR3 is TGTGCCTGGCGGAGAGGTCTTGAAGCTTTCTTT. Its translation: CAWRRGLEAFF. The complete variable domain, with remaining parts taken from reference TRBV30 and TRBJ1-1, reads SQTIHQWPATLVQPVGSPLSLECTVEGTSNPNLYWYRQAAGRGLQLLFYSVGIGQISSEVPQNLSASRPQDRQFILSSKKLLLSDSGFYLCAWRRGLEAFFGQGTRLTVV.

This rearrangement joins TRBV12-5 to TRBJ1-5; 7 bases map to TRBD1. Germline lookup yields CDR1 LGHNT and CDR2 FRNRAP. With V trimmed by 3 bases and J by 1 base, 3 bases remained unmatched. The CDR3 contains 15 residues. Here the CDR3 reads CASGFGQASNQPQHF. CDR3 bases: TGTGCTAGTGGTTTCGGACAGGCCAGCAATCAGCCCCAGCATTTT.

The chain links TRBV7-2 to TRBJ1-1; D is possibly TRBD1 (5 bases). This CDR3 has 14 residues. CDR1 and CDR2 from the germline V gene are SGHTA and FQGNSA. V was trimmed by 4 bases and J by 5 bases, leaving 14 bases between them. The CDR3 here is CASSWTSGGTEAFF. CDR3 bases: TGTGCCAGCAGCTGGACCTCCGGGGGAACTGAAGCTTTCTTT.

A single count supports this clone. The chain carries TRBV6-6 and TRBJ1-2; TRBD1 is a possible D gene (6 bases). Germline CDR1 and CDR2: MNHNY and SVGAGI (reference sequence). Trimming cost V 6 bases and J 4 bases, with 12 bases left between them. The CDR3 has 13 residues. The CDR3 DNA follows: TGTGCCAGCAGACAGGGTCTTTCCTATGGCTACACCTTC. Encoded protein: CASRQGLSYGYTF.

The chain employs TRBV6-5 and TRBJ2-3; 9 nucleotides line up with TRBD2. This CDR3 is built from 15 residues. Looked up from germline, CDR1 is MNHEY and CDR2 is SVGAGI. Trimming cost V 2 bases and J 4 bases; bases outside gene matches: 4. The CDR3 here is CASSYGTSRADTQYF. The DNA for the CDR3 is TGTGCCAGCAGTTACGGGACTAGCCGGGCAGATACGCAGTATTTT.

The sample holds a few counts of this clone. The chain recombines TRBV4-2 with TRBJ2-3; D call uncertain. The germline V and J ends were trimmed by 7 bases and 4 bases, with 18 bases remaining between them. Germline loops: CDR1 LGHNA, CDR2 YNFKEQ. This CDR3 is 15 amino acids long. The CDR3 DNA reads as TGTGCCAGCACGTCTATGGCAGTTAGCCCAGATACGCAGTATTTT. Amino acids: CASTSMAVSPDTQYF.

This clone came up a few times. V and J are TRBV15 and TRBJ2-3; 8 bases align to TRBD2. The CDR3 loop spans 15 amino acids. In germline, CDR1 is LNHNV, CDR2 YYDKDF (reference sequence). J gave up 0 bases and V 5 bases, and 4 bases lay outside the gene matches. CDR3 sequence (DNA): TGTGCCACCAGCTTCGCTAGCGGGAGCACAGATACGCAGTATTTT. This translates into CATSFASGSTDTQYF.

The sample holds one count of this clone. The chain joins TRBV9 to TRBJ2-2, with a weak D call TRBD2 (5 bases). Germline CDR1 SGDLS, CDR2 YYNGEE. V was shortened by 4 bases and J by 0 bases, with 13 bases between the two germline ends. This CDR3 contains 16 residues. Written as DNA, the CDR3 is TGTGCCAGCAGCCCCCCCGGGCGGGCGAACACCGGGGAGCTGTTTTTT. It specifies CASSPPGRANTGELFF.

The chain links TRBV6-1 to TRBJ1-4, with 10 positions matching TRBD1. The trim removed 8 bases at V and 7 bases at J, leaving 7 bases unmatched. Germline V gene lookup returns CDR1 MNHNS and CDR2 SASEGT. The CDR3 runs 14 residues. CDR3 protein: CASVRGQGSEKLFF. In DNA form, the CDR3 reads TGTGCCAGCGTGAGGGGACAGGGGAGTGAAAAACTGTTTTTT.

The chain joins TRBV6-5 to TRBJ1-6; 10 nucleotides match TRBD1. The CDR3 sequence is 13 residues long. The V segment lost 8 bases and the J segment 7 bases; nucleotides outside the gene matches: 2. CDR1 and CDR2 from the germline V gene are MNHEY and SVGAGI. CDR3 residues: CASGDRGNSPLHF. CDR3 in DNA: TGTGCCAGCGGGGACAGGGGAAATTCACCCCTCCACTTT.

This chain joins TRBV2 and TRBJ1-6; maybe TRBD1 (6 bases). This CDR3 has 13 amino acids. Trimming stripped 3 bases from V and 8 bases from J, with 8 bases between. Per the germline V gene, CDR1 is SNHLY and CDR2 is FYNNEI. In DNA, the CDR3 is TGTGCCAGCAGTGACAGGGGAGATTCACCCCTCCACTTT. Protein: CASSDRGDSPLHF. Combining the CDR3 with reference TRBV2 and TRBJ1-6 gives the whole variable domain EPEVTQTPSHQVTQMGQEVILRCVPISNHLYFYWYRQILGQKVEFLVSFYNNEISEKSEIFDDQFSVERPDGSNFTLKIRSTKLEDSAMYFCASSDRGDSPLHFGNGTRLTVT.

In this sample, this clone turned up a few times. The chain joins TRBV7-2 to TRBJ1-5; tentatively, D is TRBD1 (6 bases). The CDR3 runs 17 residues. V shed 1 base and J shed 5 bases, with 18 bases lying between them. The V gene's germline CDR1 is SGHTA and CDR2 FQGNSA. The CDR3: CASSLGAAGALDQPQHF. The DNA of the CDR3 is TGTGCCAGCAGCTTAGGAGCGGCAGGGGCTTTGGATCAGCCCCAGCATTTT.

CDR3 DNA: TGCGCCAGCCAGGTTGGGACAGGGGGCTACTACTACGAGCAGTACTTC. Translated, it gives CASQVGTGGYYYEQYF. The V call is TRBV5-1, the J call TRBJ2-7; 12 positions match TRBD1. The CDR3 sequence is 16 residues long. Losses at the gene ends were 7 bases for V and 3 bases for J; bases not matched to a gene: 11. The germline gives CDR1 SGHRS, CDR2 YFSETQ.

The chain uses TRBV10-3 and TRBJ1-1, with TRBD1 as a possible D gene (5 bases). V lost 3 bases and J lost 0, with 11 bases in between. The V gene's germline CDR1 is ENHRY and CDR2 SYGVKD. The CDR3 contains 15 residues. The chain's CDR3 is CAISDRTTMNTEAFF. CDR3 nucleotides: TGTGCCATCAGTGACAGGACAACCATGAACACTGAAGCTTTCTTT.

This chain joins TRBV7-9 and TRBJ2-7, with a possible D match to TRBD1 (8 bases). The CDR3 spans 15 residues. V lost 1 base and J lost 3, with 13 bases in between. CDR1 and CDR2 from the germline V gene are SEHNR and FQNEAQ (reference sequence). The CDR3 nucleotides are TGTGCCAGCAGCTTAGACAGGGGGGGGTTCTACGAGCAGTACTTC. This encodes CASSLDRGGFYEQYF.

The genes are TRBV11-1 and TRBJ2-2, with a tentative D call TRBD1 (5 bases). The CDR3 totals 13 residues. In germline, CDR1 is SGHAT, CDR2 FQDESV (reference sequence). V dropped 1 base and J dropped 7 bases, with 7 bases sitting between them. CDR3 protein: CASSLGGGGELFF. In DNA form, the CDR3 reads TGTGCCAGCAGCTTAGGGGGCGGCGGGGAGCTGTTTTTT.

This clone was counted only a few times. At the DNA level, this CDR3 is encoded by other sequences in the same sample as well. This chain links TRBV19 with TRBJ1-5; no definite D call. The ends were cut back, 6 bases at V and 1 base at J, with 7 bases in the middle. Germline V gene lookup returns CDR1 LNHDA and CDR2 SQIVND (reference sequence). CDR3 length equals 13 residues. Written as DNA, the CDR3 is TGTGCCAGTAGCCGGGTCAGCAATCAGCCCCAGCATTTT. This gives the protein CASSRVSNQPQHF.

The CDR3 DNA sequence: TGTGCCAGCAGTTTATACAGGCCAGGACCCCCAAACACCGGGGAGCTGTTTTTT. Amino acids: CASSLYRPGPPNTGELFF. The chain employs TRBV27 and TRBJ2-2; TRBD1 might be the D (5 bases). The CDR3 is made up of 18 amino acids. The germline gives CDR1 MNHEY, CDR2 SMNVEV (reference sequence). V was trimmed by 1 base and J by 2 bases, leaving 17 bases between them.

The CDR3 reads CASSQSRGLYTEAFF. CDR3 DNA: TGCGCCAGCAGTCAATCGAGGGGGCTATACACTGAAGCTTTCTTT. The chain uses TRBV23-1 and TRBJ1-1, with 7 bases that match TRBD1. TRBV23-1 is identified as an open reading frame with a role that is uncertain. The V gene end was trimmed by 0 bases and the J gene end by 3 bases; junction bases not matched to a gene: 4. The CDR3 consists of 15 residues.

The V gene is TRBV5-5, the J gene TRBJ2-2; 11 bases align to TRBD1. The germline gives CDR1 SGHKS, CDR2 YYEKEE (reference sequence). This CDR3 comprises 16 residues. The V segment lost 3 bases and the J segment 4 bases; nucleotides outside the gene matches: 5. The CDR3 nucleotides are TGTGCCAGCAGCTCGCCGGGACAGGGGGTCACCGGGGAGCTGTTTTTT. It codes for CASSSPGQGVTGELFF.

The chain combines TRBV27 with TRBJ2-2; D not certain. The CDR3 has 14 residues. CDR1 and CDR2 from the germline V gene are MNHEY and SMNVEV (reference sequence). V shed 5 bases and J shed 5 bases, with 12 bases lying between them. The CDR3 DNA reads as TGTGCCAGCAGTAGTTATGCGGATACCGGGGAGCTGTTTTTT. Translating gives CASSSYADTGELFF.

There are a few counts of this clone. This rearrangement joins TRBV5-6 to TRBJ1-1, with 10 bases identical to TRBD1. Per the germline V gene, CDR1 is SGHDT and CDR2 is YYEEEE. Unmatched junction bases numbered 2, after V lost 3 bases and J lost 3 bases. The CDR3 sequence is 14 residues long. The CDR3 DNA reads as TGTGCCAGCAGCTACGACAGGGGGCACACTGAAGCTTTCTTT. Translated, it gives CASSYDRGHTEAFF.

The CDR3 region is CASSQDGRGGSEKLFF. The CDR3 nucleotides read TGCGCCAGCAGCCAAGATGGGAGGGGTGGCAGTGAAAAACTGTTTTTT. The chain couples TRBV4-3 to TRBJ1-4, with a weak D call TRBD1 (5 bases). The CDR3 covers 16 residues. The germline CDR1 and CDR2 sequences are LGHNA and YSLEER. V dropped 0 bases and J dropped 7 bases, with 15 bases sitting between them.